This entry describes one TCR beta chain. What it binds is unknown. The donors, healthy Caucasians from Russia, were aged 6 to 90. These data originate in a study of blood T cells in healthy people across ages. General study points: Lack of knowledge of donor CMV status possibly confounded expanded clonotype changes. Diversity estimated from one million T cells was considered an underestimate. Among T cells, TCR beta diversity per million cells dropped roughly linearly as age rose.

Next came a second PCR, run for about 6 to 12 cycles, which used a sample-barcoded 5' primer along with a J-beta primer mix. TCRdb reprocessed the 5' RACE reads with MiXCR, giving one entry per CDR3 protein. The repertoire holds about 780,000 distinct CDR3 sequences, with about 46% as singletons. From germline, CDR1 is DFQATT and CDR2 SNEGSKA (reference sequence). V dropped 2 bases and J dropped 4 bases, with 11 bases sitting between them. This CDR3 has 13 residues. The specimen was blood. The J gene is TRBJ1-1, the V gene TRBV20-1; D is unresolved. The sequence was obtained from a man at least 80 years old in good health. The CDR3: CSARRGGSTEAFF. The CDR3 region has the DNA TGCAGTGCTAGACGAGGAGGGAGCACTGAAGCTTTCTTT.